Included here is one TCR beta chain sequence, with context. Only a few counts were recorded for this clone. It lacks a known antigen. Base qualities are not provided; no much larger clone lies one nucleotide away. This entry is derived from a study of cytomegalovirus exposure and HLA in healthy donors (TCRdb year 2017). Regarding the study in general: In an earlier analysis of some 550 of the donors, about 270 Gb of sequence data and 90 million to 120 million unique TCR beta sequences from about 179 million T cells were reported. Among some 400 genotyped donors of the cohort, an average of around 250,000 unique TCR beta nucleotide sequences was sequenced per donor, of which 15% to 20% were non-productive. Roughly five DR-DQ haplotypes were handled as single units for association and clustering because linkage in the cohort was strong. In addition to the first cohort of 666 subjects, a separate validation cohort of over 90 different subjects was used. Typing coverage varied by locus: 629-630 donors for A, B, C, DRB1 and DQB1; more than 500 for DQA1; approximately 570 for DPA1; approximately 470 for DPB1. HLA typing covered class I and class II loci at four-digit resolution. Every discovery cohort repertoire had been produced on one sequencing platform. A later analysis re-analyzed previously published TCR beta repertoires from 666 donors and added high-resolution HLA genotyping to study TCR occurrence patterns. To predict cytomegalovirus infection status, the study combined high-throughput TCR immunosequencing, statistical association of individual TCRs with disease status, and machine learning. Of the roughly 410 genotyped donors, 70% to 90% were placed in the genetic ancestry cluster associated with self-reported Caucasian donors. The aim of the study was to test whether cataloging public T cell receptors could identify signatures of past pathogen exposure. The T cell repertoires of under 700 subjects were profiled by immunosequencing and related to cytomegalovirus serostatus. The later analysis used no new phenotypic data to find candidate immune exposures, relying instead on TCR beta sequences and their occurrence across donors. Donor age, sex, ethnicity and CMV serostatus were compiled alongside the repertoire data. To decide whether each TCR beta V gene segment behaved as functional or pseudogenic, an earlier analysis of approximately 590 of the donors relied on high-throughput TCR beta sequencing. An early release that covered several hundred HLA-typed donors contained around 330 gigabases of sequencing data and 75 million to 100 million unique TCR sequences. Genome-wide SNP genotypes for about 60% of the roughly 670 donors were used in a later genetic analysis, which treated that subset as a discovery cohort. Paper-wide results and their limitations: Most TCR sequences were seen in very few donors, while some public TCRs were found in many individuals. An earlier analysis of approximately 600 of the donors showed that most TCR beta V segments appeared in productive rearrangements either about 87% or about 30% of the time, which broadly matched IMGT annotations. In a later analysis, HLA-associated TCR beta chains showed more clonal expansion and lower generation probabilities than non-associated chains that were equally common. Because HLA typing was unavailable for some donors at each locus, only the typed subset was used in association tests. Linkage disequilibrium might explain the correlated functional status among segregating V segments, but an unknown experimental factor could not be ruled out. When HLA alleles, especially DR and DQ, strongly co-occurred, TCR associations were difficult to assign to individual alleles. A further reported finding was that TCR beta sequences accurately predicted the HLA-A and HLA-B alleles for most subjects in the first cohort. V-gene and J-gene trimming of TCR beta chains was associated with a missense DCLRE1C variant in a later genetic analysis, and the association was replicated in an independent cohort. In a later analysis, several top co-occurrence clusters were reported to appear linked to parvovirus B19, influenza, CMV and Epstein-Barr virus. In this cohort, only TCR beta chains were sequenced, and detectable features were limited by the absence of alpha or paired-chain data. A cluster of highly shared sequence variants was judged likely to represent a technical artifact of the sequencing pipeline. The 87-base-pair reads could not distinguish some IMGT-functional V segments, including TRBV6-2 and TRBV6-3, so those segments were excluded. The only immune exposure information available for the cohort was CMV serostatus. Presence/absence analyses assumed roughly uniform sequencing depth across donors, an assumption that may not hold. The study listed 164 TCR beta chains as associated with cytomegalovirus. In a later genetic analysis, fewer N-insertions in productive TCRs were reported among donors in an Asian-associated ancestry cluster than the roughly 670-donor mean. Because counts were too low, some 17 rarely observed V segments, including chromosome 9 orphons, were left out of the earlier analysis of approximately 580 of the donors. According to a later analysis, most CMV-associated TCR beta chains appeared to be HLA-restricted, and the HLA associations seemed to be driven largely by CMV exposure. Specific HLA alleles were associated with 15,000 to 20,000 TCR beta sequences at a false discovery rate of 0.05 in a later analysis. According to the authors, the approach could potentially be generalized to other disease states and immunological phenotypes. Three of the identified cytomegalovirus-associated TCR beta chains were confirmed in vitro to be specific for cytomegalovirus antigens. The classifier was reported to diagnose cytomegalovirus status with high specificity and sensitivity in both the original and validation cohorts. In a later analysis, TCR association rates were found to vary across HLA loci, with the most associated TCRs seen for DRB1 alleles and the fewest for HLA-C alleles.

The germline V gene specifies ENHRY as CDR1 and SYGVKD as CDR2. From cysteine to phenylalanine, the CDR3 is 16 amino acids long. Kept here is only the CDR3 DNA, which spans 48 bases and is read in frame from base 1. V is shortened by 0 bases, J by 7 bases, and the region joining them spans 16 bases. In total, 666 healthy bone marrow donors made up the cohort. At the time of sampling, every cohort member was nominally healthy, though immune exposures that went unrecorded were likely present. The donor was CMV seropositive and was included in the group of 300 or so seropositive cohort members. Every donor gave a peripheral blood sample, and the peripheral blood mononuclear cells from that sample were used for TCR beta sequencing. The Qiagen DNeasy Blood Extraction Kit was used to extract genomic DNA from the blood cell samples. The method behind the library was the immunoSEQ multiplex PCR assay. The multiplex PCR relied on a mix of 60 forward primers for TCR Vbeta segments and 13 reverse primers for TCR Jbeta segments. A multiplex PCR assay on genomic DNA amplified the CDR3 region of rearranged TCR beta genes. On the Illumina HiSeq System, the amplified TCR beta libraries were sequenced as 87-base-pair reads. On the study's bioinformatics: In a later analysis, about 80 million unique TCR beta chains were counted across the 666 repertoires, and roughly 11 million of these chains were shared by at least two donors. To remove PCR and sequencing errors, raw reads were error-corrected and collapsed into unique sequences using a nearest-neighbor algorithm that merged closely related sequences. CDR3 sequences were aligned to IMGT reference sequences to assign V, D and J gene segments. For a sequence to be retained, a match of at least six nucleotides was required to both a V gene segment and a J gene segment. Rearrangements were called productive when the CDR3 lacked stop codons and stayed in frame with V and J; all others were non-productive. Following IMGT convention, CDR3 was defined as the stretch from the second conserved V-encoded cysteine up to the conserved J-encoded phenylalanine. Sequences without an unambiguous match to a single V gene segment were excluded from the earlier analysis of 450 to 750 of the donors. In an earlier analysis of 587 of the donors, V segments were called functional above 56.7% productive rearrangements and were called segregating when the between-donor standard deviation exceeded 5%. A statistical classification framework was developed to diagnose cytomegalovirus status using the catalog of TCR beta chain sequences. In a later analysis, V and J genes were assigned by comparing TCR nucleotide sequences against IMGT/GENE-DB human TR gene sequences. In a later analysis, CDR3 sequences and most-parsimonious VDJ recombination scenarios were assigned using the TCRdist pipeline. A later analysis defined each TCR beta chain by its CDR3 amino acid sequence plus V-gene family, and excluded reads lacking a unique V-gene family. As a way to deal with suspected cross-contamination and a sequencing artifact, a later analysis dropped under 600 nucleotide sequences that were highly shared and had low generation probability. In a later analysis, a clonal expansion index for each public chain was calculated from normalized within-repertoire ranks of inferred template counts. In a later analysis, generation probabilities were computed using a VDJ recombination model fitted to out-of-frame rearrangements, and the results were checked against IGoR. A later analysis scored TCR-TCR, TCR-HLA and TCR-CMV co-occurrence with hypergeometric tests, applying a repertoire-size bias correction to TCR pairs. A later analysis estimated false discovery rates by permuting HLA or CMV assignments 20 times. In a later analysis, co-occurring TCRs were grouped with DBSCAN, and TCRdist sequence similarity was added when clustering was performed within HLA-allele-positive subsets. For co-occurrence clustering, repertoires with fewer than 30,000 or more than 120,000 public chains were excluded, along with four to six repertoires with anomalous nucleotide sharing. What TCRdb holds here is the immuneACCESS table cut down to in-frame rearrangements. Part of the clones is not present; checked against another copy, under half of the missing clones reflect an unresolved V gene, and the others are unexplained. V and J calls and clone size are as listed in that table; D and trimming were resolved from the DNA. The sample includes tens of thousands of clones, with roughly 77% observed a single time. About 15% of the sample is taken by the ten largest.

Recombination joined TRBV10-3 with TRBJ2-1; the D segment could be TRBD2, given 5 matching bases. The source of this sequence is a woman between 40 and 55 years old in good health and CMV-seropositive. The sample taken for sequencing was PBMCs. In nucleotide form, the sequence is TGTGCCATCAGTGAGTCTAGCGCCTTTTACCTTAATGAGCAGTTCTTC. It encodes CAISESSAFYLNEQFF.